Included here is one TCR beta chain sequence, with context. This clonotype has a count of ten or more. It lacks a known antigen. No base-level quality is on record; no much larger clone is a single base apart. Genomic DNA served as template for TCR beta VDJ combination and CDR3 sequence profiling. TCR repertoire sequencing was run on an Illumina HiSeq 2000. From the authors' description of their analysis: TRBV/TRBJ rearrangement plots, CDR3 size and DJ length profiles, and Simpson's diversity index were used to assess repertoires. The most abundant DNA sequence in the deep sequencing data was taken as the immunodominant clone. CDR3 amino acid sequences were checked for sharing across subjects and were also compared against the VDJdb database and published repertoires. TCRdb reran the public reads through fastp at Q25 and MiXCR, keeping productive beta chains. Every CDR3 protein is listed once, alongside the most common genes and DNA of its rows. TCRdb, not the original authors, processed these V and J calls. Across this sample there are tens of thousands of distinct CDR3 sequences, with around 70% seen only once. Roughly 80% of the sample belongs to the ten largest clones.

V lost 2 bases and J lost 0 bases; the stretch between them is 7 bases long. The germline V gene (reference sequence) provides CDR1 SEHNR and CDR2 FQNEAQ. Including the terminal cysteine and phenylalanine, the CDR3 comprises 14 residues. Only the CDR3 part of the read is kept: 42 bases, read in frame from the first base. The data belong to a study of CD8+CD57+ T cells in acquired aplastic anemia (dated by TCRdb to between 2017 and 2018). Study-level background: A mean of about 3.2 ug of DNA, ranging from 0.2 to 27.4 ug, was extracted from sorted CD4+ and CD8+ cells. CD8+CD57+ expansion was defined as a frequency above the mean frequency observed in healthy subjects. General study outcomes and caveats: No significant difference in CD8+ Simpson's diversity was found between patients and healthy controls (P=0.060). Around 28 CD8+ CDR3 sequences were found to be shared between patients and controls, but these sequences appeared to be highly expressed in patients and within the immunodominant clones of the patients.

Patients chosen for sequencing had shown expansion of CD8+CD57+ cells by flow cytometry. Every patient had severe acquired aplastic anemia, diagnosed using the International Study of Aplastic Anemia and Agranulocytosis and Camitta criteria. At the time blood was sampled, none of the patients had received any therapy. The study deep-sequenced TCR repertoires of sorted CD4+ and CD8+ blood T cells from severe aplastic anemia patients and healthy subjects. Patients were enrolled under clinicaltrials.gov protocols 00001620, 01623167, 00001397, 00071045, 00081523 and 00961064 in the USA. Ficoll-Paque density gradient centrifugation was used to isolate peripheral blood mononuclear cells. Before DNA extraction, CD4+ and CD8+ T cells were sorted with FACS or magnetic beads.

This TCR derives from a human donor with aplastic anemia. Input material: sorted CD4+, CD8+, or CD8+CD57+ T cells (not recorded which) from PBMCs. The V gene is TRBV7-9 and the J gene is TRBJ1-2, with no reliable assignment of the D segment. CDR3 sequence: CASSLIVANYGYTF. At the DNA level, the sequence is TGTGCCAGCAGCTTAATTGTAGCTAACTATGGCTACACCTTC.